A single sample gave rise to the 21 T cell receptor beta chains below, sequenced in a study of CD8 T cells in Susac syndrome. The authors reverse transcribed about 0.45 to 1 ug RNA with random hexamers. Using its own MiXCR run on the immunoSEQ multiplex PCR reads, TCRdb lists one record per CDR3 protein. Among nearly 25,000 distinct CDR3 sequences listed, 93% were seen once. Sequenced input: CD8+ T cells from PBMCs. These TCRs come from a human donor with Susac syndrome.

The V and J genes are TRBV6-1 and TRBJ2-1; D not resolved. V lost 7 bases, J lost 4 bases, and 23 bases lay in between. Germline loops: CDR1 MNHNS, CDR2 SASEGT. The CDR3 consists of 17 residues. Here the CDR3 reads CASTQGLGPNGYNEQFF. As DNA, the CDR3 is TGTGCCAGCACCCAAGGCCTAGGTCCAAATGGATACAATGAGCAGTTCTTC.

V and J are TRBV6-1 and TRBJ1-5, with D tentatively TRBD1 (6 bases). Germline V CDR1 and CDR2: MNHNS, SASEGT. This CDR3 spans 15 amino acids. Trimming cost V 2 bases and J 8 bases, with 16 bases left between them. CDR3 sequence reads: CASSERDTRPKPQHF. CDR3 bases: TGTGCCAGCAGTGAAAGGGACACGCGTCCGAAGCCCCAGCATTTT.

This chain uses TRBV28 with TRBJ2-7; 10 nucleotides align to TRBD1. The CDR3 consists of 17 residues. Germline V gene lookup returns CDR1 MDHEN and CDR2 SYDVKM. V was pared by 4 bases and J by 0 bases, with 9 bases of the junction left unmatched. CDR3 nucleotide sequence: TGTGCCAGCAGTTGGATACTCCGGGACAGGGGCTCCTACGAGCAGTACTTC. It yields the protein CASSWILRDRGSYEQYF.

This clonotype was counted only a few times. The chain carries TRBV4-1 and TRBJ2-3; TRBD1 is a possible D gene (6 bases). Deletions cut 0 bases from V and 10 bases from J, with 14 bases between. The CDR3 runs 14 residues. Germline lookup yields CDR1 MGHRA and CDR2 YSYEKL. The CDR3 DNA follows: TGCGCCAGCAGCCAAGAAACAGGGCAGGGTGCGCAGTATTTT. Translation gives CASSQETGQGAQYF.

The chain joins TRBV5-6 to TRBJ1-5; TRBD1 matches at 7 bases. The ends lost 4 bases at V and 5 bases at J; junction bases unmatched: 3. The germline gives CDR1 SGHDT, CDR2 YYEEEE. The CDR3 spans 13 residues. The DNA of the CDR3 is TGTGCCAGCAGCCCCCAGGGGGATCAGCCCCAGCATTTT. Protein sequence: CASSPQGDQPQHF.

The J gene is TRBJ1-5, the V gene TRBV13; 7 bases line up with TRBD1. Germline V lookup: CDR1 PRHDT, CDR2 FYEKMQ (reference sequence). The trim removed 5 bases at V and 2 bases at J, leaving 9 bases unmatched. The CDR3 runs to 16 residues. CDR3 residues: CASSATGEGGNQPQHF. The DNA for the CDR3 is TGTGCCAGCAGCGCAACAGGGGAGGGCGGCAATCAGCCCCAGCATTTT.

The gene calls are TRBV19 and TRBJ2-2; unclear D gene. The CDR3 runs to 13 residues. From germline, CDR1 is LNHDA and CDR2 SQIVND (reference sequence). Trimming took 4 bases from V and 8 from J, leaving 11 bases between them. The CDR3 nucleotides are TGTGCCAGTAGTACCAGAGCTGTTGGGGAGCTGTTTTTT. It codes for CASSTRAVGELFF.

The chain carries TRBV28 and TRBJ1-1, with 8 bases aligning to TRBD1. The germline gives CDR1 MDHEN, CDR2 SYDVKM. The V gene end was trimmed by 10 bases and the J gene end by 1 base; junction bases not matched to a gene: 8. The CDR3 loop spans 14 amino acids. CDR3 sequence reads: CATRIGQGNTEAFF. The CDR3 bases are TGTGCCACTCGGATAGGACAGGGGAACACTGAAGCTTTCTTT.

V is TRBV5-6 and J is TRBJ1-2; no definite D call. The CDR3 length is 13 residues. Trimming removed 3 bases at V and 4 bases at J, with 10 bases between. Germline CDR1 reads SGHDT; CDR2 reads YYEEEE. The CDR3 region is CASSWVRTYGYTF. The CDR3 DNA sequence: TGTGCCAGCAGCTGGGTTCGAACCTATGGCTACACCTTC.

This chain connects TRBV19 to TRBJ1-6; unclear D gene. The germline CDR1 and CDR2 sequences are LNHDA and SQIVND (reference sequence). The V end was cut by 4 bases, the J end by 0 bases, with 16 bases between. The CDR3 extends over 18 amino acids. In nucleotides, the CDR3 is TGTGCCAGTAGTACACCCGCCCGCCTTAGCTCCTATAATTCACCCCTCCACTTT. It codes for CASSTPARLSSYNSPLHF.

The CDR3 reads CASSDASGTLYNEQFF. In nucleotides, the CDR3 is TGTGCCAGCAGTGACGCGAGTGGGACCTTATACAATGAGCAGTTCTTC. V and J are TRBV7-3 and TRBJ2-1, with D possibly called TRBD1 or TRBD2 (5 bases each). The CDR3 runs 16 residues. Trimming left V 6 bases short and J 4 bases short, with 19 bases between. Per germline, CDR1 SGHTA and CDR2 FQGTGA.

The chain links TRBV7-9 to TRBJ2-3; D gene uncertain. The V and J ends lost 3 bases and 7 bases respectively, with 14 bases between them. Germline V gene sequence: CDR1 SEHNR, CDR2 FQNEAQ (reference sequence). The CDR3 totals 14 residues. The CDR3 here is CASSLGPIGNTQYF. The CDR3 region has the DNA TGTGCCAGCAGCTTGGGCCCGATCGGAAATACGCAGTATTTT.

The V call is TRBV30, the J call TRBJ2-7, with 11 nucleotides matching TRBD2. Trimming cost V 3 bases and J 1 base; bases outside gene matches: 5. The CDR3 sequence is 15 residues long. The germline CDR1 and CDR2 sequences are GTSNPN and SVGIG (reference sequence). The CDR3 protein is CAWRPLAGVSYEQYF. The CDR3 DNA reads TGTGCCTGGAGACCACTAGCGGGGGTATCCTACGAGCAGTACTTC.

V and J are TRBV20-1 and TRBJ1-4, with 8 bases lining up with TRBD1. Per germline, CDR1 DFQATT and CDR2 SNEGSKA (reference sequence). The J segment lost 6 bases and the V segment lost 6 bases, leaving 9 bases of the junction unmatched. This CDR3 has 14 amino acids. The CDR3 nucleotides are TGCAGTGCCCCACTCCAGGGGGCTGATGAAAAACTGTTTTTT. Amino acids: CSAPLQGADEKLFF.

This chain uses TRBV5-1 with TRBJ2-7; possibly TRBD1 or TRBD2 for D (5 bases each). The CDR3 has 12 amino acids. Germline V gene sequence: CDR1 SGHRS, CDR2 YFSETQ. With 5 bases removed from V and 2 bases from J, the gap between germline ends came to 8 bases. The CDR3 loop is CASSSGPYEQYF. As DNA, the CDR3 is TGCGCCAGCAGTTCGGGGCCCTACGAGCAGTACTTC.

The rearrangement uses TRBV28 and TRBJ2-7, with TRBD2 as a possible D gene (6 bases). The germline V and J ends were trimmed by 5 bases and 6 bases, with 14 bases remaining between them. Germline-derived CDR1 and CDR2 are MDHEN and SYDVKM. The CDR3 length is 13 residues. CDR3 sequence (DNA): TGTGCCAGCAGTCCCCTATGGACTACCGAGCAGTACTTC. Its translation is CASSPLWTTEQYF. The full variable domain, rest sourced from reference TRBV28 and TRBJ2-7, is DVKVTQSSRYLVKRTGEKVFLECVQDMDHENMFWYRQDPGLGLRLIYFSYDVKMKEKGDIPEGYSVSREKKERFSLILESASTNQTSMYLCASSPLWTTEQYFGPGTRLTVT.

The chain links TRBV29-1 to TRBJ1-2, with TRBD1 as a possible D gene (6 bases). V lost 4 bases, J lost 4 bases, and 13 bases lay in between. Germline V gives CDR1 SQVTM, CDR2 ANQGSEA. The CDR3 is 13 amino acids. The CDR3, as DNA: TGCAGCGTTGGAGGGGACACGCGCTATGGCTACACCTTC. This sequence encodes CSVGGDTRYGYTF.

V is TRBV24-1 and J is TRBJ1-6; 10 bases align to TRBD1. Germline-derived CDR1 and CDR2 are KGHDR and SFDVKD. The CDR3 is made up of 18 amino acids. V trimming: 0 bases; J trimming: 10 bases; junction bases outside the gene matches: 11. The CDR3 region has the DNA TGTGCCACCAGTGATTTGCTTCATGGGACAGGGGAACTCTCACCCCTCCACTTT. Protein sequence: CATSDLLHGTGELSPLHF.

The chain links TRBV9 to TRBJ2-3; D could derive from TRBD1 or TRBD2 (5 bases each). The length of the CDR3 is 19 residues. Trimming stripped 0 bases from V and 1 base from J, with 21 bases between. In germline, CDR1 is SGDLS, CDR2 YYNGEE. CDR3 sequence reads: CASSVGDLIREMGTDTQYF. Written as DNA, the CDR3 is TGTGCCAGCAGCGTAGGGGACCTAATTAGGGAGATGGGCACAGATACGCAGTATTTT.

The V and J genes are TRBV24-1 and TRBJ2-1, with 10 bases lining up with TRBD2. Germline lookup yields CDR1 KGHDR and CDR2 SFDVKD. The length of the CDR3 is 13 residues. Losses at the gene ends were 7 bases for V and 8 bases for J; bases not matched to a gene: 4. Written as DNA, the CDR3 is TGTGCCACCAGATGGGGGACTAGCGATGAGCAGTTCTTC. Its translation is CATRWGTSDEQFF.

The rearrangement joins TRBV3-1 to TRBJ2-5, with D uncertain. Trimming pared 2 bases from V and 4 bases from J, leaving 8 bases between. Germline CDR1 LGHDT, CDR2 YNNKEL (reference sequence). CDR3 size: 13 residues. CDR3 in amino acids: CASSQRNLETQYF. Written as DNA, the CDR3 is TGTGCCAGCAGCCAACGAAATCTAGAGACCCAGTACTTC.